This note documents a single T cell receptor (beta chain) sequence. These data come from a study of blood T cell repertoires in COVID-19. As for the study in general: Sites across the United States, Italy and Spain contributed samples from acute and convalescent COVID-19. Nucleic acid was either cDNA or gDNA, and it came from T cells, B-cell-depleted T cells, or PBMCs.

This CDR3 spans 13 amino acids. V lost 6 bases and J lost 6; bases outside the gene matches: 4. Per the germline V gene, CDR1 is SGHRS and CDR2 is YFSETQ. How the authors handled the data: Amplification from reference gene primers served as the basis for estimated nucleated cell counts. Sequencing used immunoSEQ multiplex PCR; TCRdb keeps in-frame clones, though not all of them. The D gene and trimming were derived from the DNA, and the V and J assignments and clone size from that table. The top ten clones hold roughly 4.3% of a sample with about 440,000 clones, roughly 90% of them seen once. This TCR was recovered from a woman aged 25 to 39 with acute or convalescent COVID-19. Material: peripheral blood. The V gene is TRBV5-1, the J gene TRBJ2-1, with 9 bases that match TRBD1. This CDR3 is CASKGQGSNEQFF. DNA for the CDR3: TGCGCCAGCAAGGGACAGGGTAGCAATGAGCAGTTCTTC.